This T cell receptor (beta chain) was recovered during a study of vaccination effects on CD4 cells after COVID-19. Study-wide points: The study found that post-vaccine spike-reactive clones in convalescents were mainly new vaccine-induced clones. Late post-vaccination samples showed marked contraction of infection- and vaccine-induced clones. The study, lacking early post-infection timepoints, had few convalescent patients.

In its sample, this clone was seen once. The target antigen is unknown. Profiled with immunoSEQ multiplex PCR; TCRdb holds only in-frame clones, not every one. The table lists about 24,000 clones, approximately 76% of them singletons. Antigen-specific CD4+ T cell clonotypes were called by their expansion after viral peptide-pool culture in ViraFEST. CD4+ T cells were isolated after 10 days of culture. PCR confirmed that the person was infected with SARS-CoV-2 between March and December 2020. Half of the medium was exchanged for IL-2 medium on both days 3 and 7. The receptor was isolated from a human donor who had a prior SARS-CoV-2 infection. Sequencing used CD4+ T cells from PBMCs cultured with SARS-CoV-2 spike peptides, obtained before COVID-19 vaccination.

The CDR3 region is CASSLVQITDTQYF. As DNA, the CDR3 is TGCGCCAGCAGCTTGGTACAGATCACAGATACGCAGTATTTT. The rearrangement uses TRBV5-1 and TRBJ2-3, with no clear D. Trimming stripped 0 bases from V and 2 bases from J, with 7 bases between. This CDR3 region has 14 residues. Looked up from germline, CDR1 is SGHRS and CDR2 is YFSETQ.